This T cell receptor (beta chain) was retrieved from a study of resident and recirculating memory T cells in vitiligo. Method: immunoSEQ multiplex PCR; TCRdb's copy keeps in-frame clones and lacks some. The sample has around 70,000 clones, 91% seen once. This clone has a single count. Patients' lesions had not changed for the previous 6 months. The germline gives CDR1 MDHEN, CDR2 SYDVKM. Trimming took off 3 bases at V and 1 base at J, with 7 bases between the two ends. This CDR3 is built from 15 residues. The sample consisted of blood. The TCR sequence derives from a male donor with vitiligo. The J gene is TRBJ2-6, the V gene TRBV28; no firm D call. Here the CDR3 DNA reads TGTGCCAGCAGTTTTTTCGGGTCTGGGGCCAACGTCCTGACTTTC. Its translation: CASSFFGSGANVLTF.